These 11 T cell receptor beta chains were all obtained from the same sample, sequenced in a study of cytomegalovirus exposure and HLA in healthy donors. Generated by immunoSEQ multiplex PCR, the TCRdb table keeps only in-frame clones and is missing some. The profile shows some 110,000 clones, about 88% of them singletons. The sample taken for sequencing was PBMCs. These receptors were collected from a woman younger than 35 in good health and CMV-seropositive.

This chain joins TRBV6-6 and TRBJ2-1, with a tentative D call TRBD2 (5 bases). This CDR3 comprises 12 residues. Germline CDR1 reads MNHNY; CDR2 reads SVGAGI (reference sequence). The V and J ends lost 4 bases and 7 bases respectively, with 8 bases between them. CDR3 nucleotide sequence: TGTGCCAGCAGTTCCCGGGGAAATGAGCAGTTCTTC. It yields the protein CASSSRGNEQFF.

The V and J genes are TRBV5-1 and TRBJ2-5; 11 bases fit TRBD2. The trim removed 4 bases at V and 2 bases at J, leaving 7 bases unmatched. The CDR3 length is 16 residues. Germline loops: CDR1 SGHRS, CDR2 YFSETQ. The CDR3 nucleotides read TGCGCCAGCAGCCCAAACCTAGCGGGGGGACAAGAGACCCAGTACTTC. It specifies CASSPNLAGGQETQYF.

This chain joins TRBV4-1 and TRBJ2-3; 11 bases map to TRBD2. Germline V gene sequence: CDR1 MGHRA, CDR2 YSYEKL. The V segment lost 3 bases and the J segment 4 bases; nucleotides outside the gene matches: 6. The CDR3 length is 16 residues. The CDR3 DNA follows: TGCGCCAGCAGCCAGGGGGTAGCGGGGGGGTCAGATACGCAGTATTTT. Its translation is CASSQGVAGGSDTQYF.

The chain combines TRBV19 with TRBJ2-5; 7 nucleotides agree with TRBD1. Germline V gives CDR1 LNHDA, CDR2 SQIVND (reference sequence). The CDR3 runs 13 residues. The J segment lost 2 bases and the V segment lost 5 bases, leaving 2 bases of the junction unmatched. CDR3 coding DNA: TGTGCCAGTAGTCTACAGGGGCAAGAGACCCAGTACTTC. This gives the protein CASSLQGQETQYF.

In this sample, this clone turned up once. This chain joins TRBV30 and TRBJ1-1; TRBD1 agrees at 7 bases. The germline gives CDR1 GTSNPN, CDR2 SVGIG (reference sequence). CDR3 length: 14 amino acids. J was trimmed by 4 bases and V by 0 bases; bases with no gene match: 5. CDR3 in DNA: TGTGCCTGGAGTGTCGACAGGGCCAGCACTGAAGCTTTCTTT. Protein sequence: CAWSVDRASTEAFF.

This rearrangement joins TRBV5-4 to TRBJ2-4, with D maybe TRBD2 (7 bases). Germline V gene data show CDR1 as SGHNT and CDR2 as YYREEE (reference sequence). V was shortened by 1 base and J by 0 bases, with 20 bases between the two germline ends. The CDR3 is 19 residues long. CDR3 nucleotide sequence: TGTGCCAGCAGCTTGAGGGGGGGGGCCTTTAACCTAGCCAAAAACATTCAGTACTTC. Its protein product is CASSLRGGAFNLAKNIQYF.

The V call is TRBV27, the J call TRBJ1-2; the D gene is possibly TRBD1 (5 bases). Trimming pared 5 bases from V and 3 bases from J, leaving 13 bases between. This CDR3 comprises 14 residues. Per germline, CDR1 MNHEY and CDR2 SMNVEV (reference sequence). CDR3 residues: CASSRTAGDYGYTF. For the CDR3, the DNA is TGTGCCAGCAGTCGAACTGCGGGGGACTATGGCTACACCTTC.

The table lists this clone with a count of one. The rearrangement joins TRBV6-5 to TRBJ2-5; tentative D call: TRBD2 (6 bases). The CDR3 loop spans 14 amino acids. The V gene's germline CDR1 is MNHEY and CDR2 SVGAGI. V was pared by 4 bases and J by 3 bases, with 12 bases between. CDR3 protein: CASSSPSAKETQYF. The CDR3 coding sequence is TGTGCCAGCAGTTCGCCTAGCGCAAAAGAGACCCAGTACTTC.

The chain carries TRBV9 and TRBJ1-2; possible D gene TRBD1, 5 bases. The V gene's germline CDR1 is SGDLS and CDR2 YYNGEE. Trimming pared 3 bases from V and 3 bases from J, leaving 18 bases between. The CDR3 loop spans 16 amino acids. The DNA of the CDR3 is TGTGCCAGCAGCGACCCGCAGGGCAGGGCTTACTATGGCTACACCTTC. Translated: CASSDPQGRAYYGYTF.

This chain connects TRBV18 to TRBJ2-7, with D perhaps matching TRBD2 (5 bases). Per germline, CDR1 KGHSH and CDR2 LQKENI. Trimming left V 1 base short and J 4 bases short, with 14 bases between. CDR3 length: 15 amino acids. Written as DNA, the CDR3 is TGTGCCAGCTCACCACGGACTCCCCCCCCTTACGAGCAGTACGTC. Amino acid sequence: CASSPRTPPPYEQYV.

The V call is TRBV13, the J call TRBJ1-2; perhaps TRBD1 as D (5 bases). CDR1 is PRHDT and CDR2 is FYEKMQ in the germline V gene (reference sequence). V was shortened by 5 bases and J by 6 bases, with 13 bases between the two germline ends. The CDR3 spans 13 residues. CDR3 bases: TGTGCCAGCAGCCCATGGGGGGGGGATGGCTACACCTTC. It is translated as CASSPWGGDGYTF.